One and the same sample provided the 20 T cell receptor beta chains below, sequenced in a study of blood T cell repertoires in COVID-19. Clones were read by immunoSEQ multiplex PCR, and TCRdb kept only the in-frame ones, dropping some. The sample carries approximately 170,000 clones, about 85% recorded once. Specimen: peripheral blood. The receptors derive from a man in his fifties or sixties with acute or convalescent COVID-19.

The chain links TRBV9 to TRBJ1-5; no clear D. The CDR3 has 13 residues. Trimming stripped 0 bases from V and 4 bases from J, with 5 bases between. Germline CDR1 is SGDLS and CDR2 is YYNGEE. The CDR3 region is CASSVEQNQPQHF. DNA for the CDR3: TGTGCCAGCAGCGTAGAACAGAATCAGCCCCAGCATTTT. Drawing the rest from reference TRBV9 and TRBJ1-5, the complete variable domain is DSGVTQTPKHLITATGQRVTLRCSPRSGDLSVYWYQQSLDQGLQFLIQYYNGEERAKGNILERFSAQQFPDLHSELNLSSLELGDSALYFCASSVEQNQPQHFGDGTRLSIL.

In nucleotides, the CDR3 is TGTGCCAGTAGTCCGGACAGCTCTGGGGCCAACGTCCTGACTTTC. It codes for CASSPDSSGANVLTF. The V call is TRBV19, the J call TRBJ2-6; D perhaps matches TRBD1 (6 bases). The CDR3 loop spans 15 amino acids. In germline, CDR1 is LNHDA, CDR2 SQIVND (reference sequence). V gave up 5 bases and J gave up 0 bases, with 8 bases separating them.

V is TRBV10-3 and J is TRBJ1-2; the match to TRBD1 covers 9 bases. With 4 bases clipped from V and 4 bases from J, the junction kept 4 bases outside the gene matches. The length of the CDR3 is 14 residues. CDR1 and CDR2 (germline): ENHRY, SYGVKD. CDR3 nucleotides: TGTGCCATCAGTGTTGAGACAGGGGGCTATGGCTACACCTTC. Its translation: CAISVETGGYGYTF.

This clone was detected once. The gene calls are TRBV21-1 and TRBJ2-7; the table's D call TRBD1 went unverified against the DNA. TRBV21-1 is tagged as a pseudogene. This CDR3 spans 17 amino acids. The chain's CDR3 is CASSKTSSKPGAYEQYV. The CDR3 DNA is TGTGCCAGCAGCAAAACCTCGTCCAAGCCAGGGGCCTACGAGCAGTACGTC.

The rearrangement joins TRBV6-5 to TRBJ1-2, with 9 bases lining up with TRBD1. From germline, CDR1 is MNHEY and CDR2 SVGAGI. The CDR3 totals 13 residues. V shed 5 bases and J 6 bases; nucleotides not matched to a gene: 4. CDR3 in amino acids: CASSRGQGHGYTF. DNA of the CDR3: TGTGCCAGCAGTAGAGGACAGGGGCATGGCTACACCTTC.

This clone was counted a few times. This chain links TRBV3-1 (or the pseudogene TRBV3-2) with TRBJ1-2; D possibly corresponds to TRBD1 (5 bases). Per the germline V gene, CDR1 is LGHDT and CDR2 is YNNKEL (reference sequence). Trimming stripped 1 base from V and 8 bases from J, with 11 bases between. This CDR3 has 13 amino acids. In DNA, the CDR3 is TGTGCCAGCAGCCAAGCAGGGATACCCGGCTACACCTTC. Amino acid sequence: CASSQAGIPGYTF.

The rearrangement joins TRBV12-3 or TRBV12-4 to TRBJ1-2; D not resolved. The ends were cut back, 3 bases at V and 0 bases at J, with 5 bases in the middle. CDR3 length equals 13 residues. CDR3 region: CASSLQANYGYTF. The DNA for the CDR3 is TGTGCCAGCAGTTTGCAGGCTAACTATGGCTACACCTTC.

This chain joins TRBV5-8 and TRBJ1-4; 9 positions match TRBD1. This CDR3 has 15 amino acids. CDR1 SGHTS and CDR2 YDEGEE come from the germline V gene. With 3 bases clipped from V and 8 bases from J, the junction kept 8 bases outside the gene matches. The DNA of the CDR3 is TGTGCCAGCAGCTCTCCGGGACAGGGAGGGGAAAAACTGTTTTTT. Protein sequence: CASSSPGQGGEKLFF.

V gene TRBV24-1 combines with J gene TRBJ2-7; D is ambiguous. The CDR3 is made up of 13 amino acids. Germline V CDR1 and CDR2: KGHDR, SFDVKD. Trimming took off 4 bases at V and 3 bases at J, with 9 bases between the two ends. The CDR3 region has the DNA TGTGCCACCAGTGACGCACTTATCTACGAGCAGTACTTC. Its protein is CATSDALIYEQYF.

In its sample, this clone was seen once. Within the sample, other DNA sequences also encode this same CDR3. This rearrangement joins TRBV2 to TRBJ1-1; D ambiguous. Germline V lookup: CDR1 SNHLY, CDR2 FYNNEI. The CDR3 length is 13 residues. With 4 bases removed from V and 1 base from J, the gap between germline ends came to 7 bases. The CDR3 coding sequence is TGTGCCAGCAGTGTAGGCGGGAACACTGAAGCTTTCTTT. It yields the protein CASSVGGNTEAFF.

This sequence joins TRBV6-5 and TRBJ1-5; D not resolved. The V end was cut by 2 bases, the J end by 8 bases, with 10 bases between. Per germline, CDR1 MNHEY and CDR2 SVGAGI. The CDR3 runs to 13 residues. For the CDR3, the DNA is TGTGCCAGCAGTTACAGCCCTCAGGAGCCCCAGCATTTT. Encoded protein: CASSYSPQEPQHF.

This rearrangement joins TRBV9 to TRBJ1-6, with D possibly TRBD1 on 5 matching bases. This CDR3 region has 13 residues. The germline gives CDR1 SGDLS, CDR2 YYNGEE. Trimming removed 3 bases at V and 7 bases at J, with 8 bases between. CDR3 sequence reads: CASSADTNSPLHF. The CDR3 DNA reads TGTGCCAGCAGCGCGGACACGAATTCACCCCTCCACTTT.

This clone was picked up one time. V and J are TRBV19 and TRBJ1-1; possible D gene TRBD1, 6 bases. Germline V lookup: CDR1 LNHDA, CDR2 SQIVND (reference sequence). The CDR3 contains 16 residues. The ends were cut back, 4 bases at V and 0 bases at J, with 15 bases in the middle. The CDR3 nucleotides read TGTGCCAGTAGTACAGGACAGTCCCGGCTGAACACTGAAGCTTTCTTT. Residues: CASSTGQSRLNTEAFF.

V gene TRBV24-1 combines with J gene TRBJ2-3; a weak D match, TRBD1 (6 bases). Deletions cut 5 bases from V and 1 base from J, with 6 bases between. Germline CDR1 and CDR2: KGHDR and SFDVKD. The CDR3 contains 13 residues. The CDR3 sequence is CATSGQGTDTQYF. The CDR3 coding sequence is TGTGCCACCAGTGGACAGGGCACAGATACGCAGTATTTT.

The V and J genes are TRBV30 and TRBJ2-5; tentatively, D is TRBD2 (5 bases). The germline V gene has CDR1 GTSNPN and CDR2 SVGIG (reference sequence). The germline V and J ends were trimmed by 4 bases and 5 bases, with 14 bases remaining between them. The CDR3 has 13 amino acids. CDR3 DNA: TGTGCCTGGAACCCTCACCCGGGGGAGACCCAGTACTTC. Translated: CAWNPHPGETQYF. The full variable domain, its missing parts supplied by reference TRBV30 and TRBJ2-5, is SQTIHQWPATLVQPVGSPLSLECTVEGTSNPNLYWYRQAAGRGLQLLFYSVGIGQISSEVPQNLSASRPQDRQFILSSKKLLLSDSGFYLCAWNPHPGETQYFGPGTRLLVL.

This rearrangement joins TRBV23-1 to TRBJ1-2; 8 bases are a match to TRBD1. TRBV23-1 is assigned to the ORF class and has an uncertain function. V trimming: 0 bases; J trimming: 2 bases; junction bases outside the gene matches: 14. The CDR3 is 19 residues long. CDR3 DNA: TGCGCCAGCAGTCAATCGCCCTCACCGGGGCAGGGGGCGAACTATGGCTACACCTTC. It encodes CASSQSPSPGQGANYGYTF.

The chain employs TRBV3-1 (or the pseudogene TRBV3-2) and TRBJ1-2, with TRBD1 matching over 11 bases. Germline V gene lookup returns CDR1 LGHDT and CDR2 YNNKEL (reference sequence). V trimming: 3 bases; J trimming: 6 bases; junction bases outside the gene matches: 6. CDR3 length equals 15 residues. CDR3 nucleotides: TGTGCCAGCAGCCACGTGGACAGGGGGCGAGATGGCTACACCTTC. Its translation is CASSHVDRGRDGYTF.

V and J are TRBV5-1 and TRBJ1-2; a weak D match, TRBD1 (5 bases). This CDR3 has 14 amino acids. Looked up from germline, CDR1 is SGHRS and CDR2 is YFSETQ. V shed 1 base and J shed 4 bases, with 11 bases lying between them. The CDR3 protein is CASSLLGEGYGYTF. In DNA form, the CDR3 reads TGCGCCAGCAGCTTGTTAGGGGAGGGCTATGGCTACACCTTC.

The chain links TRBV9 to TRBJ1-3; 9 bases are shared with TRBD1. The CDR3 runs to 17 residues. V gave up 0 bases and J gave up 4 bases; unmatched junction bases: 8. Germline CDR1 is SGDLS and CDR2 is YYNGEE. CDR3 DNA sequence: TGTGCCAGCAGCGTAGTAGGGGGGACAGGGACCGGAAACACCATATATTTT. Translating gives CASSVVGGTGTGNTIYF.

This chain links TRBV30 with TRBJ2-2; D gene ambiguous. The CDR3 extends over 13 amino acids. CDR1 is GTSNPN, CDR2 SVGIG, per germline (reference sequence). Between the trimmed V and J ends, which lost 0 bases and 5 bases, there was a span of 7 bases. In DNA form, the CDR3 reads TGTGCCTGGAGTGTAATCTTTACCGGGGAGCTGTTTTTT. Translation gives CAWSVIFTGELFF.